The 8 T cell receptor beta chains in this list originate from one sample, sequenced in a study of metastatic and nonmetastatic thyroid tumors. None of the patients had undergone any treatment ahead of thyroid surgery. TCRdb reanalyzed the PCR reads via MiXCR. The table shows tens of thousands of clones, with 12% occurring only once. The source material was tumor tissue. The receptors were sampled from a female donor with papillary thyroid cancer or a benign thyroid nodule (not recorded which). Some clones in this sample may be carry-over from other donors' samples.

This clone was seen many times. This chain links TRBV19 with TRBJ2-3; TRBD1 matches at 7 bases. CDR1 LNHDA and CDR2 SQIVND come from the germline V gene (reference sequence). The V segment lost 5 bases and the J segment 0 bases; nucleotides outside the gene matches: 2. This CDR3 region has 14 residues. The CDR3 here is CASSATGSTDTQYF. As DNA, the CDR3 is TGTGCCAGTAGTGCGACAGGGAGCACAGATACGCAGTATTTT.

In the case of this clone: This may arise from a read error, as a much more abundant clone is one base away. The same CDR3 arises from other DNA sequences in this sample as well. The chain employs TRBV18 and TRBJ1-4, with D perhaps matching TRBD1 (5 bases). The CDR3 extends over 19 amino acids. The germline gives CDR1 KGHSH, CDR2 LQKENI. Deletions cut 3 bases from V and 0 bases from J, with 20 bases between. The CDR3 sequence is CASSPQGGKGAATNEKLFF. Written as DNA, the CDR3 is TGTGCCAGCTCACCCCAGGGAGGGAAGGGAGCCGCAACTAATGAAAAACTGTTTTTT.

This clone appeared many times. The chain couples TRBV4-1 to TRBJ1-3; D perhaps matches TRBD1 (5 bases). The germline V gene has CDR1 MGHRA and CDR2 YSYEKL. The CDR3 spans 13 residues. With 4 bases removed from V and 8 bases from J, the gap between germline ends came to 12 bases. The CDR3 is CASSRLGADTIYF. CDR3 nucleotides: TGCGCCAGCAGCCGCCTTGGGGCCGACACCATATATTTT.

This clone came up many times. The chain couples TRBV3-1 to TRBJ2-7; TRBD1 aligns across 9 bases. Germline CDR1 is LGHDT and CDR2 is YNNKEL (reference sequence). Germline trimming cut 8 bases from V and 10 bases from J; bases unmatched to any gene: 27. This CDR3 region has 18 residues. Here the CDR3 DNA reads TGTGCCAGCCTACTCCCGGGACAGGGCCCCCGTCCGTCTCGGGATCAGTACTTC. It codes for CASLLPGQGPRPSRDQYF.

This clone was observed many times. This chain joins TRBV5-1 and TRBJ2-1; D not certain. Deletions cut 3 bases from V and 7 bases from J, with 5 bases between. Germline-derived CDR1 and CDR2 are SGHRS and YFSETQ. The CDR3 is 11 amino acids. As DNA, the CDR3 is TGCGCCAGCAGCTCCCAGAATGAGCAGTTCTTC. This sequence encodes CASSSQNEQFF.

This clone was seen at least ten times. Within the sample, other DNA sequences also encode this same CDR3. The chain links TRBV28 to TRBJ2-1, with TRBD1 matching 9 bases. The germline CDR1 and CDR2 sequences are MDHEN and SYDVKM. The J segment lost 0 bases and the V segment lost 3 bases, leaving 12 bases of the junction unmatched. The CDR3 is made up of 19 amino acids. The CDR3 reads CASSFTGTGIAGSYNEQFF. CDR3 in DNA: TGTGCCAGCAGTTTTACCGGGACAGGGATAGCGGGCTCCTACAATGAGCAGTTCTTC.

This clone was seen at least ten times. The chain links TRBV24-1 to TRBJ2-3; D is undetermined. The germline gives CDR1 KGHDR, CDR2 SFDVKD. The V gene lost 1 base and the J gene lost 0 bases, with 7 bases spanning the gap. This CDR3 has 15 residues. Here the CDR3 DNA reads TGTGCCACCAGTGATTTTCTACATAGCACAGATACGCAGTATTTT. This sequence encodes CATSDFLHSTDTQYF.

This clone has at least ten counts. The chain uses TRBV11-2 and TRBJ2-3; 10 bases map to TRBD2. This CDR3 is built from 16 residues. Germline V CDR1 and CDR2: SGHAT, FQNNGV. Trimming took 2 bases from V and 0 from J; bases not matched to a gene: 2. This CDR3 is CASSLRLAGSTDTQYF. DNA of the CDR3: TGTGCCAGCAGCTTAAGACTAGCGGGTAGCACAGATACGCAGTATTTT.